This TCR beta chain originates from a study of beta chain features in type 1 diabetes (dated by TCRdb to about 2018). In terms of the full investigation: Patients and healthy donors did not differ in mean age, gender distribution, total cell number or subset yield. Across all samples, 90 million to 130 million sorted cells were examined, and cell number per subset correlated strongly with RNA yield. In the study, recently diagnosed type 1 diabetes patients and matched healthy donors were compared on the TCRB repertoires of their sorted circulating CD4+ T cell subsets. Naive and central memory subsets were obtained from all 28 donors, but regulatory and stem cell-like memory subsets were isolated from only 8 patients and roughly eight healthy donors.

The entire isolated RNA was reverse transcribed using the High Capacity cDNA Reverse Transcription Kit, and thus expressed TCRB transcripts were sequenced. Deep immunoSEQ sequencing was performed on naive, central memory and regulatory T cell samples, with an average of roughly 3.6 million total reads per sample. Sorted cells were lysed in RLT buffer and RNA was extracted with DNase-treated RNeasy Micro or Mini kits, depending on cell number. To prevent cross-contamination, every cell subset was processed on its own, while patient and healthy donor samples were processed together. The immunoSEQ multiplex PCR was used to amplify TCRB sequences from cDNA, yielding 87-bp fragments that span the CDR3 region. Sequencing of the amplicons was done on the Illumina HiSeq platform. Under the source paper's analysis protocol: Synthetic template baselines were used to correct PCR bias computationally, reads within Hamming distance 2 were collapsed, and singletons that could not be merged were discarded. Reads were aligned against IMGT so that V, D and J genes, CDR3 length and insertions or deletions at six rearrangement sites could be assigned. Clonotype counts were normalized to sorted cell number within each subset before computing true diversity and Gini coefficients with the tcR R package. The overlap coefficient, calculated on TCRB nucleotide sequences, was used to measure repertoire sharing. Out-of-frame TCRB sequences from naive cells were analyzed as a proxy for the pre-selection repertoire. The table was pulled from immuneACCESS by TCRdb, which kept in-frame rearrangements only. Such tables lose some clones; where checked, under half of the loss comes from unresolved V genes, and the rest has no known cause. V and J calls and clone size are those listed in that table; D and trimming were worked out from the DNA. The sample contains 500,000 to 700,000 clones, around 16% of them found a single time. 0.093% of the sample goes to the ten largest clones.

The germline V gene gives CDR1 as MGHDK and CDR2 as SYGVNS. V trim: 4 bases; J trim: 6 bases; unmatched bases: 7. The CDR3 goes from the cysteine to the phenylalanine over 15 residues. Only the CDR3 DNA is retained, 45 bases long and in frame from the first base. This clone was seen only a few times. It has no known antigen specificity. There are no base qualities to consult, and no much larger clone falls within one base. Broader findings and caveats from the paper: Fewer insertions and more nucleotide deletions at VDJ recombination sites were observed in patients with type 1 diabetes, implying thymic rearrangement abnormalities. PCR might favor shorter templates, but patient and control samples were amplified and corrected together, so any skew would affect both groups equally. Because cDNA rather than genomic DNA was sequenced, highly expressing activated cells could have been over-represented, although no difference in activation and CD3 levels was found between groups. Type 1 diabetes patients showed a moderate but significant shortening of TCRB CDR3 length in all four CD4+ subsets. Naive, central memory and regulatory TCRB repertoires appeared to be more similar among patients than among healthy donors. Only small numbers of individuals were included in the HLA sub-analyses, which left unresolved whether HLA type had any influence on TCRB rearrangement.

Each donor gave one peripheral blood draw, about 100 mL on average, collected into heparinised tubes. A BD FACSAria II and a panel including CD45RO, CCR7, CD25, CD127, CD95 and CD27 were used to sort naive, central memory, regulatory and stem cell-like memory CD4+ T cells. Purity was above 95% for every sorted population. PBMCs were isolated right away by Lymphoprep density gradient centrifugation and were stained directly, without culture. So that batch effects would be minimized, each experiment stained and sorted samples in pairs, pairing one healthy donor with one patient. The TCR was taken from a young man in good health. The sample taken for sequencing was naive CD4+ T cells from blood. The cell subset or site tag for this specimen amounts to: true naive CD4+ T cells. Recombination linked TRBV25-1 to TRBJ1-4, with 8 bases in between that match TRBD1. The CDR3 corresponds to CASSADRGRDEKLFF. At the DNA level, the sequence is TGTGCCAGCAGTGCAGACAGGGGAAGGGATGAAAAACTGTTTTTT.